The 3 T cell receptor beta chains given below trace back to one sample, sequenced in a study of T cell responses to AZD1222 COVID-19 vaccine. Measured with immunoSEQ multiplex PCR; TCRdb has only the in-frame clones, and not every one. The repertoire holds 110,000 or so clones, with about 86% as singletons. The source material was peripheral blood, sampled 28 days after the second AZD1222 dose. The receptors originated from an adult who received the AZD1222 COVID-19 vaccine.

The rearrangement uses TRBV5-1 and TRBJ1-1, with D perhaps TRBD1 (5 bases). Germline CDR1 reads SGHRS; CDR2 reads YFSETQ. The CDR3 extends over 14 amino acids. V gave up 0 bases and J gave up 6 bases, with 12 bases separating them. CDR3 sequence: CASSLASGRPEAFF. The CDR3 nucleotides read TGCGCCAGCAGCTTGGCCTCAGGGCGTCCTGAAGCTTTCTTT. Using reference TRBV5-1 and TRBJ1-1 for the parts outside the CDR3, the full variable domain is KAGVTQTPRYLIKTRGQQVTLSCSPISGHRSVSWYQQTPGQGLQFLFEYFSETQRNKGNFPGRFSGRQFSNSRSEMNVSTLELGDSALYLCASSLASGRPEAFFGQGTRLTVV.

The chain recombines TRBV18 with TRBJ1-1; D call uncertain. Germline V gene sequence: CDR1 KGHSH, CDR2 LQKENI. Trimming took 3 bases from V and 4 from J, leaving 15 bases between them. The CDR3 length is 15 residues. The CDR3 loop reads CASSPRMFEGTEAFF. The CDR3 DNA is TGTGCCAGCTCACCCCGTATGTTTGAAGGCACTGAAGCTTTCTTT. Full variable domain (rest looked up from reference TRBV18 and TRBJ1-1): NAGVMQNPRHLVRRRGQEARLRCSPMKGHSHVYWYRQLPEEGLKFMVYLQKENIIDESGMPKERFSAEFPKEGPSILRIQQVVRGDSAAYFCASSPRMFEGTEAFFGQGTRLTVV.

The V call is TRBV18, the J call TRBJ2-3; D may correspond to TRBD1 or TRBD2 (5 bases each). The CDR3 covers 14 residues. From germline, CDR1 is KGHSH and CDR2 LQKENI. Between the trimmed V and J ends, which lost 3 bases and 0 bases, there was a span of 7 bases. CDR3 coding DNA: TGTGCCAGCTCACCGGGACGGAGCACAGATACGCAGTATTTT. It is translated as CASSPGRSTDTQYF.